This T cell receptor (beta chain) derives from a study of shared clonotypes between healthy human individuals. Broader study findings: Despite large depth, rarefaction showed incomplete sorted-subset sequencing. With several donors compared, about 5.2% of naive CD4 clonotypes were shared.

Some clones are missing from TCRdb's copy, which holds only in-frame ones; the method was immunoSEQ multiplex PCR. Of roughly 1 million clones listed, more than 75% are singletons. The V end was cut by 4 bases, the J end by 0 bases, with 15 bases between. This CDR3 spans 16 amino acids. The germline gives CDR1 SGHDN, CDR2 FVKESK. To note about this clone: Antigen unknown.

The chain carries TRBV14 and TRBJ1-1, with TRBD1 as a possible D gene (6 bases). Sequencing input: memory CD4+ T cells from PBMCs. The sample's subset: CD45RA-negative fraction. This receptor was identified in a man between 18 and 35 years old in good health. Some clones in this sample may be carry-over from other donors' samples. CDR3: CASSPGLGDMNTEAFF. The CDR3 nucleotides are TGTGCCAGCAGCCCCGGTCTGGGGGACATGAACACTGAAGCTTTCTTT.